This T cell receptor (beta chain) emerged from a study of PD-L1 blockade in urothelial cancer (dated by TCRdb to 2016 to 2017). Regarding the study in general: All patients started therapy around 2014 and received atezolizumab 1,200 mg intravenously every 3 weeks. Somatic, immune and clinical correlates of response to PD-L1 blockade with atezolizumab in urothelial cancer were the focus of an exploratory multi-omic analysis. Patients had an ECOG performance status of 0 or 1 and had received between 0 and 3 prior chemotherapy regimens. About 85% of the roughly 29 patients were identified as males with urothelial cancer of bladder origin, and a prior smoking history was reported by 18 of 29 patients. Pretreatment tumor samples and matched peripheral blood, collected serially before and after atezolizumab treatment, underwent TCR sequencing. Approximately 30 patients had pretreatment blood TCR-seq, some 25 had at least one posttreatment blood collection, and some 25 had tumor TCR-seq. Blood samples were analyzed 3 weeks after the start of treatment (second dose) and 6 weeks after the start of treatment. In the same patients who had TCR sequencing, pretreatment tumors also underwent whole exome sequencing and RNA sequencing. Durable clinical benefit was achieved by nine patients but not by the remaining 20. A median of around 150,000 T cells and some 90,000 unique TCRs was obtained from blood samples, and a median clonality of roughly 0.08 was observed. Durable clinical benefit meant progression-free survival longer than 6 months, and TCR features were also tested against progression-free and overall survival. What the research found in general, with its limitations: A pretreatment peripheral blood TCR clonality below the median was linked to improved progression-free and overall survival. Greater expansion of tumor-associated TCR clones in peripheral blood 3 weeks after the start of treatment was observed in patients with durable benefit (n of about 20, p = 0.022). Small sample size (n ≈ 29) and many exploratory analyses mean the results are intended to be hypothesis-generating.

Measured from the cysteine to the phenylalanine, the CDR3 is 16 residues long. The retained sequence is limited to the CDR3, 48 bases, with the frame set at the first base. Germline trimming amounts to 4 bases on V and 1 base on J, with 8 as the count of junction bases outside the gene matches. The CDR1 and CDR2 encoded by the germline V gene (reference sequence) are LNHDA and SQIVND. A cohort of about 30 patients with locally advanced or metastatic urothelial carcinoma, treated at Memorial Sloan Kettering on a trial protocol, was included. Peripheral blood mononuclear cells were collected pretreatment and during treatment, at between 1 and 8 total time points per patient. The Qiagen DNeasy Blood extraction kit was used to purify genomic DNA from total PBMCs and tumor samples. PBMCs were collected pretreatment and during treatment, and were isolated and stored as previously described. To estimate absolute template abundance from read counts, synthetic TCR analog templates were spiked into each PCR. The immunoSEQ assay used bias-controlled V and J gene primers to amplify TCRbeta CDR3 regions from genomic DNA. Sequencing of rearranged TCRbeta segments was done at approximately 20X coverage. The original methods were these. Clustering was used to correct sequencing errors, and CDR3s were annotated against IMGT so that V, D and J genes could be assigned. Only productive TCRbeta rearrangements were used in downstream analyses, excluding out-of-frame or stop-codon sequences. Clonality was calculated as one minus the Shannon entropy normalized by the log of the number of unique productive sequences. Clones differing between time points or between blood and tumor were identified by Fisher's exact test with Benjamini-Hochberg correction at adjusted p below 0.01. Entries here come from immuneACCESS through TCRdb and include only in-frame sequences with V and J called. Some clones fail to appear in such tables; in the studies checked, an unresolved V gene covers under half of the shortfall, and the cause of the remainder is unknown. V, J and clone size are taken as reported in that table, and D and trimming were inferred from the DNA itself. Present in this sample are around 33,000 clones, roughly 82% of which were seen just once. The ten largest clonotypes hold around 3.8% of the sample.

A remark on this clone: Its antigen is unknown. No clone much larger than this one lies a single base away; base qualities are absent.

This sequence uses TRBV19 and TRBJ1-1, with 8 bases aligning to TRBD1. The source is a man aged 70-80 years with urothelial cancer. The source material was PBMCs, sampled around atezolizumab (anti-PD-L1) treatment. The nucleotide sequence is TGTGCCAGTAGTAGAACTGACAGGGGACCGAACACTGAAGCTTTCTTT. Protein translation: CASSRTDRGPNTEAFF.